Each of the 24 T cell receptor beta chains below was sequenced from the same sample in a study of blood T cell repertoires in COVID-19. TCRdb's table, derived via immunoSEQ multiplex PCR, lists solely in-frame clones and lacks some. This table has about 360,000 clones, more than 75% appearing once. Sequencing input: PBMCs or T cells enriched from blood (not recorded which). Source of these receptors: a man in his thirties or forties who had recovered from COVID-19.

J is TRBJ2-1 and V is TRBV5-1, with 7 bases aligning to TRBD1. This CDR3 contains 14 residues. CDR1 is SGHRS and CDR2 is YFSETQ in the germline V gene. Trimming removed 7 bases from V and 9 bases from J; junction bases left unmatched: 13. The chain's CDR3 is CASSTGVVQGEQFF. CDR3 nucleotides: TGCGCCAGCTCCACAGGGGTTGTTCAAGGTGAGCAGTTCTTC.

V gene TRBV2 combines with J gene TRBJ1-5, with 7 nucleotides matching TRBD1. The germline V gene encodes CDR1 SNHLY and CDR2 FYNNEI. The V and J ends lost 4 bases and 3 bases, in that order; junction bases with no gene match: 3. This CDR3 is 14 amino acids long. The CDR3 DNA reads as TGTGCCAGCAGTGGGACAGGCATCAATCAGCCCCAGCATTTT. Protein sequence: CASSGTGINQPQHF.

This clone was detected only once. The J gene is TRBJ2-5, the V gene TRBV18; possibly TRBD1 for D (5 bases). In germline, CDR1 is KGHSH, CDR2 LQKENI. The CDR3 is 15 amino acids. Trimming stripped 5 bases from V and 2 bases from J, with 15 bases between. CDR3 in DNA: TGTGCCAGCTCAGGGGCGGCTTACGAACAAGAGACCCAGTACTTC. It is translated as CASSGAAYEQETQYF.

The rearrangement links TRBV19 to TRBJ1-3, with D possibly being TRBD1 (5 bases). This CDR3 region has 16 residues. Looked up from germline, CDR1 is LNHDA and CDR2 is SQIVND (reference sequence). The V and J ends lost 4 bases and 0 bases respectively, with 13 bases between them. CDR3 bases: TGTGCCAGTAGTAACGACAGAGAACCCTCTGGAAACACCATATATTTT. It encodes CASSNDREPSGNTIYF. The full variable domain, in which reference TRBV19 and TRBJ1-3 provide the parts outside the CDR3, is DGGITQSPKYLFRKEGQNVTLSCEQNLNHDAMYWYRQDPGQGLRLIYYSQIVNDFQKGDIAEGYSVSREKKESFPLTVTSAQKNPTAFYLCASSNDREPSGNTIYFGEGSWLTVV.

In this sample, this clone turned up a few times. This rearrangement joins TRBV18 to TRBJ1-5; possibly TRBD1 for D (6 bases). The CDR3 spans 15 residues. Germline V gives CDR1 KGHSH, CDR2 LQKENI. V shed 1 base and J shed 6 bases, with 13 bases lying between them. For the CDR3, the DNA is TGTGCCAGCTCACCACAGGGGGAGCAGGGTCAGCCCCAGCATTTT. Encoded protein: CASSPQGEQGQPQHF.

The rearrangement links TRBV5-6 to TRBJ1-5; tentatively, D is TRBD1 (5 bases). This CDR3 comprises 16 residues. The germline V gene encodes CDR1 SGHDT and CDR2 YYEEEE. Trimming left V 3 bases short and J 0 bases short, with 13 bases between. The CDR3 coding sequence is TGTGCCAGCAGCTCCTCGCCAGGGAATAGCAATCAGCCCCAGCATTTT. This translates into CASSSSPGNSNQPQHF.

The rearrangement links TRBV30 to TRBJ1-5; unclear D gene. The V gene lost 7 bases and the J gene lost 1 base, with 14 bases spanning the gap. There are 14 residues in the CDR3. Germline CDR1 GTSNPN, CDR2 SVGIG (reference sequence). The CDR3 is CASSSGRSNQPQHF. CDR3 DNA sequence: TGTGCCTCCTCCTCGGGTAGGAGCAATCAGCCCCAGCATTTT.

This sequence joins TRBV27 and TRBJ1-2; TRBD1 agrees at 7 bases. V was pared by 6 bases and J by 2 bases, with 6 bases of the junction left unmatched. Germline V gene lookup returns CDR1 MNHEY and CDR2 SMNVEV (reference sequence). The length of the CDR3 is 14 residues. CDR3 sequence: CASRYRGFNYGYTF. CDR3 sequence (DNA): TGTGCCAGCAGATACAGGGGCTTCAACTATGGCTACACCTTC.

This chain uses TRBV14 with TRBJ1-6, with D uncertain. Trimming removed 1 base at V and 3 bases at J, with 7 bases between. Germline V gives CDR1 SGHDN, CDR2 FVKESK. The CDR3 has 15 residues. The CDR3: CASSQGGVYNSPLHF. The CDR3 DNA reads TGTGCCAGCAGCCAAGGAGGAGTCTATAATTCACCCCTCCACTTT.

This chain connects TRBV29-1 to TRBJ1-2; possible D gene TRBD1, 5 bases. Trimming stripped 2 bases from V and 4 bases from J, with 17 bases between. The CDR3 loop spans 15 amino acids. CDR1 SQVTM and CDR2 ANQGSEA come from the germline V gene. CDR3 sequence reads: CSVEMRGGEGYGYTF. In DNA, the CDR3 is TGCAGCGTTGAAATGAGGGGAGGAGAGGGCTATGGCTACACCTTC.

This chain connects TRBV7-2 to TRBJ1-1; D is ambiguous. The V gene's germline CDR1 is SGHTA and CDR2 FQGNSA. The CDR3 is made up of 15 amino acids. Trimming stripped 7 bases from V and 1 base from J, with 16 bases between. The CDR3 loop is CASNARGIGNTEAFF. CDR3 coding DNA: TGTGCCAGCAACGCCAGAGGGATTGGGAACACTGAAGCTTTCTTT. Complete variable domain (other parts from reference TRBV7-2 and TRBJ1-1): GAGVSQSPSNKVTEKGKDVELRCDPISGHTALYWYRQSLGQGLEFLIYFQGNSAPDKSGLPSDRFSAERTGGSVSTLTIQRTQQEDSAVYLCASNARGIGNTEAFFGQGTRLTVV.

This chain joins TRBV30 and TRBJ2-4, with TRBD2 identical over 8 bases. Trimming cost V 0 bases and J 9 bases; bases outside gene matches: 10. The CDR3 sequence is 15 residues long. The V gene's germline CDR1 is GTSNPN and CDR2 SVGIG (reference sequence). The CDR3: CAWSVVGLESTIQYF. The DNA of the CDR3 is TGTGCCTGGAGTGTGGTGGGACTAGAGAGTACCATTCAGTACTTC.

V gene TRBV4-2 combines with J gene TRBJ1-2; 9 bases fit TRBD1. V shed 0 bases and J 6 bases; nucleotides not matched to a gene: 17. CDR1 LGHNA and CDR2 YNFKEQ come from the germline V gene. The CDR3 consists of 19 residues. Here the CDR3 reads CASSQDFGITGGLRDGYTF. In DNA form, the CDR3 reads TGTGCCAGCAGCCAAGATTTTGGGATAACAGGGGGCTTGAGGGATGGCTACACCTTC.

The chain carries TRBV6-4 and TRBJ1-1, with D possibly being TRBD1 (6 bases). The CDR3 is 14 residues long. Germline V gives CDR1 MRHNA, CDR2 SNTAGT. V lost 3 bases and J 7 bases, leaving 15 bases between the germline ends. The CDR3 DNA is TGTGCCAGCAGTGAGACGGGACACCCCGGTGAAGCTTTCTTT. Encoded protein: CASSETGHPGEAFF.

The rearrangement uses TRBV10-3 and TRBJ2-2; TRBD2 aligns across 7 bases. CDR1 ENHRY and CDR2 SYGVKD come from the germline V gene. The CDR3 is made up of 14 amino acids. After removal of 0 bases from V and 5 bases from J, the junction contained 0 bases not matched to a gene. The chain's CDR3 is CAISESGGTGELFF. The CDR3 coding sequence is TGTGCCATCAGTGAGTCCGGGGGGACCGGGGAGCTGTTTTTT.

The V and J genes are TRBV12-3 or TRBV12-4 and TRBJ2-3, with unresolved D. The CDR3 has 12 residues. With 2 bases removed from V and 4 bases from J, the gap between germline ends came to 4 bases. CDR3 nucleotide sequence: TGTGCCAGCAGTTTAACGGCAGATACGCAGTATTTT. This gives the protein CASSLTADTQYF.

The chain has TRBV5-4 and TRBJ1-2, with D unclear. The CDR3 has 14 residues. V was pared by 1 base and J by 6 bases, with 13 bases between. Germline-derived CDR1 and CDR2 are SGHNT and YYREEE (reference sequence). CDR3 coding DNA: TGTGCCAGCAGCTTGCGGAGCCCACGTGATGGCTACACCTTC. This codes for CASSLRSPRDGYTF.

V and J are TRBV18 and TRBJ1-1; weak D call: TRBD1 (6 bases). Trimming removed 3 bases from V and 8 bases from J, with 19 bases in between. Germline lookup yields CDR1 KGHSH and CDR2 LQKENI. CDR3 length: 15 amino acids. The CDR3 DNA reads as TGTGCCAGCTCACCCCGCGGACAGACGTCGTGGGAAGCTTTCTTT. It is translated as CASSPRGQTSWEAFF.

CDR3 DNA: TGCAGCGTTACGACAGGGGGCGCCAGCAATCAGCCCCAGCATTTT. Translated, it gives CSVTTGGASNQPQHF. The chain links TRBV29-1 to TRBJ1-5, with TRBD1 matching over 10 bases. After removal of 5 bases from V and 1 base from J, the junction contained 5 bases not matched to a gene. The CDR3 runs to 15 residues. CDR1 and CDR2 (germline): SQVTM, ANQGSEA.

The rearrangement links TRBV5-1 to TRBJ1-6, with D hard to call. The CDR3 runs to 14 residues. Germline V gives CDR1 SGHRS, CDR2 YFSETQ. The V and J ends lost 0 bases and 6 bases respectively, with 7 bases between them. CDR3 protein: CASSLDIVNSPLHF. The CDR3 DNA follows: TGCGCCAGCAGCTTGGACATTGTTAATTCACCCCTCCACTTT.

The V gene is TRBV12-5, the J gene TRBJ1-1, with TRBD1 matching 7 bases. The germline CDR1 and CDR2 sequences are LGHNT and FRNRAP. The CDR3 runs to 13 residues. Losses at the gene ends were 7 bases for V and 7 bases for J; bases not matched to a gene: 9. In DNA, the CDR3 is TGTGCTAGTGAGATGGGACAGTCTTTTGAAGCTTTCTTT. Translation gives CASEMGQSFEAFF.

This clone appeared once. CDR3 residues: CAGENSMGYTEAFF. CDR3 nucleotide sequence: TGTGCCGGTGAGAACAGTATGGGCTACACTGAAGCTTTCTTT. The chain joins TRBV5-3 to TRBJ1-1; no definite D call. TRBV5-3 is assigned to the ORF class and has an uncertain function. The CDR3 consists of 14 residues. V was clipped by 10 bases and J by 3 bases, with 19 bases between them.

The CDR3, as DNA: TGTGCCAGTAGTATAGGGGGCCGGCGAGATACGCAGTATTTT. Translation: CASSIGGRRDTQYF. The V and J genes are TRBV19 and TRBJ2-3, with D possibly being TRBD1 (5 bases). Germline V gene lookup returns CDR1 LNHDA and CDR2 SQIVND (reference sequence). The CDR3 sequence is 14 residues long. Trimming left V 1 base short and J 5 bases short, with 10 bases between.

The genes are TRBV7-6 and TRBJ2-2; 9 bases are shared with TRBD1. Trimming cost V 2 bases and J 8 bases; bases outside gene matches: 15. Germline V gene lookup returns CDR1 SGHVS and CDR2 FNYEAQ. The CDR3 runs to 18 residues. CDR3 loop: CASSLTARDRALRGELFF. DNA of the CDR3: TGTGCCAGCAGCTTAACGGCCCGGGACAGGGCCCTTCGGGGGGAGCTGTTTTTT.